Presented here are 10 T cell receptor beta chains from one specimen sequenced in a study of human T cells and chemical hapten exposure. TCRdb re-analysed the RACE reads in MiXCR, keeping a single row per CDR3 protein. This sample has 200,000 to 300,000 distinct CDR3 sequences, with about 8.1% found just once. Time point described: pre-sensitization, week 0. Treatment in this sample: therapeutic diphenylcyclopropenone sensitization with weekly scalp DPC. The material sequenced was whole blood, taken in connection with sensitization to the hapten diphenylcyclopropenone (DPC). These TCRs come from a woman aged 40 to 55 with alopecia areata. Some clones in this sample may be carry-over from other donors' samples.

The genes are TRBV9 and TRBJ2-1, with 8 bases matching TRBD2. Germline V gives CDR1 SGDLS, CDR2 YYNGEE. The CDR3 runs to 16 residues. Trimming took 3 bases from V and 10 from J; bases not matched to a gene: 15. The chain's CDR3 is CASSADGPSGQTEQFF. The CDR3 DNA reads TGTGCCAGCAGCGCCGACGGCCCTAGCGGGCAGACCGAGCAGTTCTTC.

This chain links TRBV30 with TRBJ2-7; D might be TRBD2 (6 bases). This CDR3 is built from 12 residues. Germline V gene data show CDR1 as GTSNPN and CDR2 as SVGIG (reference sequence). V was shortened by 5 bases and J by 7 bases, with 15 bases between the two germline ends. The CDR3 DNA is TGTGCCTGGGCGGGGCGTTTATCAGAGCAGTACTTC. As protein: CAWAGRLSEQYF.

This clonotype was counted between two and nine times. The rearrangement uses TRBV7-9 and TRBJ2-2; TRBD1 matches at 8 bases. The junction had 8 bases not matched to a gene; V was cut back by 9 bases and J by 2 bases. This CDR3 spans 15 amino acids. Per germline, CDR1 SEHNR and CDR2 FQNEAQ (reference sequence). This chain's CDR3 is CARGTGKGNTGELFF. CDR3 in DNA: TGTGCCAGAGGGACAGGAAAGGGAAACACCGGGGAGCTGTTTTTT.

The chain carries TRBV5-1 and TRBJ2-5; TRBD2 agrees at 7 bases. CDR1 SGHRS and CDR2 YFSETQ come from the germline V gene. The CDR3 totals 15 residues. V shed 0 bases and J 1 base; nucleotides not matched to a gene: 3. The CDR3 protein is CASSLGTRLQETQYF. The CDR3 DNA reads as TGCGCCAGCAGCTTGGGGACTAGGCTCCAAGAGACCCAGTACTTC.

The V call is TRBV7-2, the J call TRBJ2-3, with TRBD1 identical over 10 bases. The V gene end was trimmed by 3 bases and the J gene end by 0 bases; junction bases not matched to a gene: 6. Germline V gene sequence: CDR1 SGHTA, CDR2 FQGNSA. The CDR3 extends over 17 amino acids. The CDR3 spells CASSFGQGVLSTDTQYF. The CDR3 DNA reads TGTGCCAGCAGCTTCGGACAGGGGGTCCTTAGCACAGATACGCAGTATTTT.

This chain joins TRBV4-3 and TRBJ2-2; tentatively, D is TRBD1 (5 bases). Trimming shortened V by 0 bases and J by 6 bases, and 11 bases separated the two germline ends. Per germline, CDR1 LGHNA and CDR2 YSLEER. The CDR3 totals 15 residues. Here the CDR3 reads CASSQDRAWAGELFF. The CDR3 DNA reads TGCGCCAGCAGCCAAGACAGGGCCTGGGCCGGGGAGCTGTTTTTT.

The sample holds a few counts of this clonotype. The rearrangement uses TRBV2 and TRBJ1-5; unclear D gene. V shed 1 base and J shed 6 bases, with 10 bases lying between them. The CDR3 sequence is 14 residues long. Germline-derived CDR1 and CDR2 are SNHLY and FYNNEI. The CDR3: CASSEGRWRQPQHF. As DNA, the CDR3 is TGTGCCAGCAGTGAAGGAAGGTGGCGTCAGCCCCAGCATTTT.

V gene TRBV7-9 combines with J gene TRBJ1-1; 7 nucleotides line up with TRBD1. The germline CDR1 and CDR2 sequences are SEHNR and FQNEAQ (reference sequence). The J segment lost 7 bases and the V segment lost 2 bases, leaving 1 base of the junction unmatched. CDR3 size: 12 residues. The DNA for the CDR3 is TGTGCCAGCAGCTTAAGGGACAGTGAAGCTTTCTTT. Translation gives CASSLRDSEAFF.

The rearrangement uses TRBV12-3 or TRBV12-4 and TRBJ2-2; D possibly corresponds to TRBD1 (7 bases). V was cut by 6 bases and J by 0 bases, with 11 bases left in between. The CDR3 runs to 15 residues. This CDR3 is CASSGGGSNTGELFF. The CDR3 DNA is TGTGCCAGCAGCGGAGGGGGCTCGAACACCGGGGAGCTGTTTTTT.

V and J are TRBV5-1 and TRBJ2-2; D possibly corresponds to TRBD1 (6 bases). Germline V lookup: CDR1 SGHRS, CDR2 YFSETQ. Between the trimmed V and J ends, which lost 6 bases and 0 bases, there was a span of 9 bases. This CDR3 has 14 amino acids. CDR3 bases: TGCGCCAGCACCGGGACACCGAACACCGGGGAGCTGTTTTTT. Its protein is CASTGTPNTGELFF.